The next 17 T cell receptor beta chains were all read from a single sample in a study of read filtering for tumor transcriptome and immune sequencing. This library used roughly 400 ng RNA and molecular barcoded adaptors spanning alpha/delta and beta/gamma chains. TCRdb analysed the reads with MiXCR anew, one entry per CDR3 protein. Here the sample spans tens of thousands of distinct CDR3 sequences, less than 20% being singletons. The source material was a population of CD138-negative cells sorted from bone marrow. These receptors were obtained from a donor at least 40 years old with multiple myeloma.

About this clonotype: A much larger clone differs by one base, so this may be a read error. CDR3 in amino acids: CSTRDPGQGGEQYF. As DNA, the CDR3 is TGCAGTACTAGAGACCCGGGACAGGGGGGCGAGCAGTACTTC. V gene TRBV20-1 combines with J gene TRBJ2-7; 11 bases agree with TRBD1. Germline-derived CDR1 and CDR2 are DFQATT and SNEGSKA (reference sequence). The CDR3 runs to 14 residues.

This clonotype has a count of ten or more. V is TRBV11-2 and J is TRBJ2-2; TRBD2 matches 7 bases. CDR3 size: 14 residues. The V segment lost 9 bases and the J segment 3 bases; nucleotides outside the gene matches: 7. Germline values: CDR1 SGHAT, CDR2 FQNNGV. The CDR3 DNA reads TGTGCCAGTTCGGGACTACTAGACACCGGGGAGCTGTTTTTT. It is translated as CASSGLLDTGELFF.

Turning to this clonotype: Given a much more abundant clone one base away, this may be a read error. The chain joins TRBV5-1 to TRBJ2-7; D might be TRBD1 (6 bases). CDR1 and CDR2 (germline): SGHRS, YFSETQ. CDR3 length: 14 residues. The V gene lost 2 bases and the J gene lost 9 bases, with 18 bases spanning the gap. DNA of the CDR3: TGCGCCAGCAGCTTACGGGACGGAGCCAGGGGGCAGTACTTC. It specifies CASSLRDGARGQYF.

This clonotype was observed many times. The V gene is TRBV7-8, the J gene TRBJ2-3; 8 nucleotides agree with TRBD1. Germline V lookup: CDR1 SGHVS, CDR2 FQNEAQ. With 5 bases clipped from V and 3 bases from J, the junction kept 7 bases outside the gene matches. This CDR3 comprises 15 residues. CDR3 DNA sequence: TGTGCCAGCAGCCCGAGACAGGGGAGGACAGATACGCAGTATTTT. It translates to CASSPRQGRTDTQYF.

This clonotype was observed a few times. A far larger clone is only one base removed, so a read error is likely. The chain uses TRBV5-8 and TRBJ2-1; 16 bases match TRBD2. CDR1 and CDR2 from the germline V gene are SGHTS and YDEGEE. The CDR3 sequence is 17 residues long. The CDR3 sequence is CASGLFGTSGRAYEQFF. In DNA, the CDR3 is TGTGCCAGCGGCTTATTTGGGACTAGCGGGAGGGCCTATGAGCAGTTCTTC.

This chain uses TRBV30 with TRBJ1-2, with D tentatively TRBD1 (6 bases). The CDR3 is made up of 13 amino acids. Germline V lookup: CDR1 GTSNPN, CDR2 SVGIG (reference sequence). The V end lost 2 bases, the J end lost 3 bases, and 10 bases lay between the germline ends. The CDR3 DNA sequence: TGTGCCTGGAGTTATGGACAGCACTATGGCTACACCTTC. Translated: CAWSYGQHYGYTF.

There are many counts of this clonotype. The V gene is TRBV27, the J gene TRBJ2-1; possible D gene TRBD1, 5 bases. CDR3 length: 14 amino acids. The V gene lost 8 bases and the J gene lost 0 bases, with 11 bases spanning the gap. Germline lookup yields CDR1 MNHEY and CDR2 SMNVEV (reference sequence). CDR3 sequence (DNA): TGTGCCAGCGCTGACAGAAGCTCCTACAATGAGCAGTTCTTC. Its protein product is CASADRSSYNEQFF.

This clonotype has a handful of counts. The chain's CDR3 is CASSPPGLAGTTDTQYF. The DNA for the CDR3 is TGTGCCAGCAGCCCTCCGGGACTAGCGGGGACTACAGATACGCAGTATTTT. The V gene is TRBV5-4, the J gene TRBJ2-3; 13 bases fit TRBD2. CDR3 length equals 17 residues. The germline gives CDR1 SGHNT, CDR2 YYREEE (reference sequence). V trimming: 4 bases; J trimming: 3 bases; junction bases outside the gene matches: 8.

This clonotype was recorded many times. J is TRBJ1-6 and V is TRBV28; possible D gene TRBD1, 5 bases. The CDR3 runs 14 residues. Looked up from germline, CDR1 is MDHEN and CDR2 is SYDVKM. V dropped 6 bases and J dropped 7 bases, with 13 bases sitting between them. The CDR3: CASSLVRVNSPLHF. The DNA for the CDR3 is TGTGCCAGCAGCCTGGTCAGGGTCAATTCACCCCTCCACTTT.

This clonotype was counted at least ten times. V is TRBV20-1 and J is TRBJ2-1; 9 bases are a match to TRBD2. The CDR3 length is 17 residues. CDR1 DFQATT and CDR2 SNEGSKA come from the germline V gene (reference sequence). Trimming removed 1 base from V and 2 bases from J; junction bases left unmatched: 9. The CDR3 DNA reads TGCAGTGCTAGAGGAGGTGCGGGGACTAGCCCCTACAATGAGCAGTTCTTC. Residues: CSARGGAGTSPYNEQFF.

The sample holds many counts of this clonotype. This chain uses TRBV25-1 with TRBJ1-5; a weak D match, TRBD1 (5 bases). The V and J ends lost 6 bases and 3 bases respectively, with 6 bases between them. CDR1 and CDR2 (germline): MGHDK, SYGVNS. The CDR3 is made up of 12 amino acids. The CDR3: CASRGDNQPQHF. The DNA of the CDR3 is TGTGCCAGCAGGGGGGACAATCAGCCCCAGCATTTT.

This clonotype was counted at least ten times. The chain joins TRBV28 to TRBJ2-1, with a possible D match to TRBD2 (5 bases). This CDR3 spans 15 amino acids. Germline CDR1 is MDHEN and CDR2 is SYDVKM. V was shortened by 6 bases and J by 0 bases, with 12 bases between the two germline ends. In nucleotides, the CDR3 is TGTGCCAGCAGCCGCCGGACTGGCTCCTACAATGAGCAGTTCTTC. Residues: CASSRRTGSYNEQFF.

This clonotype came up many times. This sequence joins TRBV29-1 and TRBJ1-5, with D possibly TRBD1 on 5 matching bases. CDR1 and CDR2 from the germline V gene are SQVTM and ANQGSEA. The V and J ends lost 0 bases and 6 bases respectively, with 12 bases between them. This CDR3 has 14 amino acids. In DNA form, the CDR3 reads TGCAGCGTTGAAGATTCTGGGGCGGGTCAGCCCCAGCATTTT. It codes for CSVEDSGAGQPQHF.

About this clonotype: The junction departs from the called germline gene at one end, perhaps through a read error. V usage is TRBV11-1 and J usage is TRBJ2-1, with TRBD2 matching 8 bases. CDR1 and CDR2 (germline): SGHAT, FQDESV (reference sequence). The CDR3 has 15 residues. The DNA for the CDR3 is TGTGCCAGCAGCCTTAGCGGGGCCTCCTACTATGAGCAGTTCTTT. This sequence encodes CASSLSGASYYEQFF.

This clonotype has ten or more counts. The rearrangement uses TRBV28 and TRBJ2-5, with 9 bases matching TRBD2. Germline trimming cut 5 bases from V and 7 bases from J; bases unmatched to any gene: 8. The CDR3 loop spans 14 amino acids. The germline V gene has CDR1 MDHEN and CDR2 SYDVKM. This CDR3 is CASSLPGLAGTQYF. The CDR3 DNA is TGTGCCAGCAGTCTACCGGGACTAGCAGGGACCCAGTACTTC.

This clonotype was counted many times. This chain uses TRBV20-1 with TRBJ2-1, with 8 bases fitting TRBD2. The CDR3 consists of 14 residues. Per the germline V gene, CDR1 is DFQATT and CDR2 is SNEGSKA (reference sequence). The junction had 7 bases not matched to a gene; V was cut back by 5 bases and J by 4 bases. The CDR3 coding sequence is TGCAGTGCTCCCGCTAGCGGGCCTTACAATGAGCAGTTCTTC. Its translation: CSAPASGPYNEQFF.

A word on this clonotype: This clone may be a read error of a much larger clone one base away. The rearrangement uses TRBV30 and TRBJ1-1; unclear D gene. The V gene lost 0 bases and the J gene lost 10 bases, with 18 bases spanning the gap. This CDR3 comprises 14 residues. Germline V gene sequence: CDR1 GTSNPN, CDR2 SVGIG (reference sequence). CDR3 residues: CAWSVNLRDRGAFF. The CDR3 coding sequence is TGTGCCTGGAGTGTAAATCTTCGTGACCGAGGAGCTTTCTTT.